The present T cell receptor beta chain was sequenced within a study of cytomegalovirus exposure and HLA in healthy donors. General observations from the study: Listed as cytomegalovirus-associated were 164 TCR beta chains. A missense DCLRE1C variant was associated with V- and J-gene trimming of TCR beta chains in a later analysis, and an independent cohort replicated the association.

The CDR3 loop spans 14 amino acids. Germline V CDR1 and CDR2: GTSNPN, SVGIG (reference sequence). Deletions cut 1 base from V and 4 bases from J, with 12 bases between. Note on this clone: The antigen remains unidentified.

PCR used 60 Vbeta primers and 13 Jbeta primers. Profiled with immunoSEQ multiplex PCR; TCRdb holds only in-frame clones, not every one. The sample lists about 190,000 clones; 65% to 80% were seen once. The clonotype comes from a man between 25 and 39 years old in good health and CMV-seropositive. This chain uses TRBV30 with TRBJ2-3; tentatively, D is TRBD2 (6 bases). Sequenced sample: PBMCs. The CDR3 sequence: CAWSGGVRPDTQYF. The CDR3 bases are TGTGCCTGGAGTGGGGGGGTGAGGCCAGATACGCAGTATTTT.